This TCR beta chain originates from a study of monozygotic twins with inflammatory bowel disease. The study's findings and limits: Limited power may explain why concordant and discordant twins showed no difference in repertoire similarity.

TCRdb reprocessed the 5' RACE reads, keeping one entry per CDR3 protein, no DNA. This sample's clone table lists over 200,000 distinct CDR3 sequences. Concerning this clonotype: Its antigen is currently unknown.

The specimen was blood. This clonotype originated in a human donor with ulcerative colitis or Crohn's disease, or a healthy co-twin of an affected twin (not recorded which).

The chain's CDR3 is CASFQPLAGANVLTF. This chain links TRBV5-1 with TRBJ2-6. The CDR3 totals 15 residues. CDR1 SGHRS and CDR2 YFSETQ come from the germline V gene.